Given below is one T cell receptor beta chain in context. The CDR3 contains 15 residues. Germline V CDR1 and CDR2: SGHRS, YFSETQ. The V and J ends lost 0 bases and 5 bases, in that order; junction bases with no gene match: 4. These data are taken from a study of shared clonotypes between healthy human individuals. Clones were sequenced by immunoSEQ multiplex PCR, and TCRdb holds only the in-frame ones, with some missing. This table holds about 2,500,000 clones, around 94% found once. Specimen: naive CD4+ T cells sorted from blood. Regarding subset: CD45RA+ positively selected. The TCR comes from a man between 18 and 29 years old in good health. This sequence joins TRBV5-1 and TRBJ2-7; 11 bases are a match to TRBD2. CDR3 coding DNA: TGCGCCAGCAGCTTGGATGGGACTAGCGGTGACGAGCAGTACTTC. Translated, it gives CASSLDGTSGDEQYF.